A selection of T cell receptor beta chains follows, all from one sample in a study of identical twins. TCRdb reprocessed the 5' RACE reads with MiXCR, giving one entry per CDR3 protein. The table lists 200,000 to 250,000 distinct CDR3 sequences, under 12% of them singletons. Sequenced sample: memory T cells sorted from blood. These receptors originate from a middle-aged man in good health. The CDR3 runs from the conserved cysteine through the conserved F or W. A D gene is named only where the DNA matches it firmly. Clone size appears in some rows only: once, few, many, or a class for an expanded clone.

few | - | TRBJ1-3 | TRBV11-2 | TGTGCCAGCAGCTTAGATCACAGGAGCTCTGGAAACACCATATATTTT | CASSLDHRSSGNTIYF
- | TRBD2 | TRBJ2-4 | TRBV7-2 | TGTGCCAGCAGCTTGGGGGGGTCCAAAAACATTCAGTACTTC | CASSLGGSKNIQYF
- | - | TRBJ2-5 | TRBV24-1 | TGTGCCACCAGTGATTTGCTCCAAGAGACCCAGTACTTC | CATSDLLQETQYF
many | - | TRBJ2-7 | TRBV29-1 | TGCAGCGTTCTTAAGGTGTGGGGGAGCGAGCAGTACTTC | CSVLKVWGSEQYF
many | TRBD1 | TRBJ2-3 | TRBV9 | TGTGCCAGCAGCGAAAGGACAGGGGCGAACACAGATACGCAGTATTTT | CASSERTGANTDTQYF
many | - | TRBJ2-7 | TRBV7-8 | TGTGCCAGCAGCTTAGCGCTGGTCTCCACCTACGAGCAGTACTTC | CASSLALVSTYEQYF
many | TRBD1 | TRBJ1-1 | TRBV7-8 | TGTGCCAGCAGCCTGGGACAGGGTTATGCTTTCTTT | CASSLGQGYAFF
few | - | TRBJ1-1 | TRBV18 | TGTGCCAGCTCACCGTTCCAGTACACTGAAGCTTTCTTT | CASSPFQYTEAFF
many | - | TRBJ2-7 | TRBV5-1 | TGCGCCAGCAGCCCGGCGGGCGGGGTCACCTACGAGCAGTACTTC | CASSPAGGVTYEQYF
few | TRBD2 | TRBJ2-2 | TRBV7-2 | TGTGCCAGCAGCCGCGAAGCGGGGGACCCCACCGGGGAGCTGTTTTTT | CASSREAGDPTGELFF
many | - | TRBJ2-5 | TRBV5-1 | TGCGCCAGCAGCTTGGAGGCAGGACAAGAGACCCAGTACTTC | CASSLEAGQETQYF
many | - | TRBJ2-2 | TRBV25-1 | TGTGCCAGCAGTGAAGTCAGGGGGAACACCGGGGAGCTGTTTTTT | CASSEVRGNTGELFF
many | - | TRBJ2-3 | TRBV28 | TGTGCCAGCAGCCCACAGGGTAGCACAGATACGCAGTATTTT | CASSPQGSTDTQYF
many | - | TRBJ2-5 | TRBV3-1 | TGTGCCAGCAGCCATTCTCAACGAGGGGTACAAGAGACCCAGTACTTC | CASSHSQRGVQETQYF
- | TRBD2 | TRBJ2-1 | TRBV20-1 | TGCAGTGCTCCTCACCCTAGCGGGAGTAGGGATGAGCAGTTCTTC | CSAPHPSGSRDEQFF
- | - | TRBJ1-2 | TRBV6-2/TRBV6-3 | TGTGCCAGCAGTTATTTTGGTCAGGATGGCTACACCTTC | CASSYFGQDGYTF
- | - | TRBJ2-3 | TRBV5-1 | TGCGCCAGCAGCTTGGCCTTTAAGAGCACAGATACGCAGTATTTT | CASSLAFKSTDTQYF
- | TRBD2 | TRBJ2-1 | TRBV3-1 | TGTGCCAGCAGCCAAGGGGGCGGGAGAGGCAATGAGCAGTTCTTC | CASSQGGGRGNEQFF
many | TRBD2 | TRBJ2-7 | TRBV12-3/TRBV12-4 | TGTGCCAGCAGCTATCCCCTGACTAGCGGTACCTATCAGCAGTACTTC | CASSYPLTSGTYQQYF
few | TRBD1 | TRBJ2-5 | TRBV11-2 | TGTGCCAGCACTCGAGCGAGGACAGGGCGGCAGACCCAGTACTTC | CASTRARTGRQTQYF
- | - | TRBJ2-4 | TRBV7-9 | TGTGCCAGCAGCTCCCAGGGAAACATTCAGTACTTC | CASSSQGNIQYF
few | TRBD1 | TRBJ2-4 | TRBV28 | TGTGCCAGCAGTTGGGATCCGGGACAGCGAAACATTCAGTACTTC | CASSWDPGQRNIQYF
- | - | TRBJ1-3 | TRBV7-2 | TGTGCCAGCAGCTTAGTAACAGCTTTCTCTGGAAACACCATATATTTT | CASSLVTAFSGNTIYF
- | TRBD2 | TRBJ2-1 | TRBV20-1 | TGCAGTGCTATTACTAGCGGGATGCAGAATGAGCAGTTCTTC | CSAITSGMQNEQFF
few | - | TRBJ2-3 | TRBV5-6 | TGTGCCAGCAGCTTGGGAACCCGGGGGACACGCACAGATACGCAGTATTTT | CASSLGTRGTRTDTQYF
- | TRBD2 | TRBJ2-3 | TRBV20-1 | TGCAGAGCGGGGGCCACAGATACGCAGTATTTT | CRAGATDTQYF
- | TRBD1 | TRBJ2-1 | TRBV20-1 | TGCAGTGCTAACCCCCCGGGACAGGGAATGGATGAGCAGTTCTTC | CSANPPGQGMDEQFF
many | - | TRBJ2-2 | TRBV12-3/TRBV12-4 | TGTGCCAGCAGTTTCATCAACACCGGGGAGCTGTTTTTT | CASSFINTGELFF
many | - | TRBJ2-7 | TRBV19 | TGTGCCAGTAGTCCGGGACCCCTCGGTGAGCAGTACTTC | CASSPGPLGEQYF
many | TRBD2 | TRBJ2-3 | TRBV3-1 | TGTGCCAGCAGCCATACCCCCGGGACTAGCAGGTCAGATACGCAGTATTTT | CASSHTPGTSRSDTQYF
many | TRBD2 | TRBJ2-3 | TRBV29-1 | TGCAGCGTTGATCAGCGGGAGAGCACAGATACGCAGTATTTT | CSVDQRESTDTQYF
many | - | TRBJ1-1 | TRBV4-3 | TGCGCCAGCAGCCAAGGCCCAGGGGCGCGGGAGACTGAAGCTTTCTTT | CASSQGPGARETEAFF
- | - | TRBJ2-7 | TRBV6-2/TRBV6-3 | TGTGCCAGCAGTTACTCGATCGCGGGGATGACCTACGAGCAGTACTTC | CASSYSIAGMTYEQYF